The clone carrying this TCR beta chain was recorded a few times. The record originates from a study of blood T cell repertoires in COVID-19. Study as a whole: Nucleic acid was either cDNA or gDNA, and it came from T cells, B-cell-depleted T cells, or PBMCs.

Patients from Seattle were sampled longitudinally, starting during active infection. Data came from immunoSEQ multiplex PCR; TCRdb stores just in-frame clones and leaves some out. Of about 310,000 clones in the sample, about nine tenths are singletons; the top ten hold less than 3.5%. The source is a woman aged 25-40 years with COVID-19, enrolled during active disease. Sequenced: peripheral blood.

The DNA of the CDR3 is TGTGCCAGCAGTTACGGGCAGGCCCAAGAGACCCAGTACTTC. Its translation: CASSYGQAQETQYF. V and J are TRBV6-5 and TRBJ2-5; D not certain. The V gene's germline CDR1 is MNHEY and CDR2 SVGAGI. V shed 2 bases and J shed 1 base, with 8 bases lying between them. The CDR3 contains 14 residues.